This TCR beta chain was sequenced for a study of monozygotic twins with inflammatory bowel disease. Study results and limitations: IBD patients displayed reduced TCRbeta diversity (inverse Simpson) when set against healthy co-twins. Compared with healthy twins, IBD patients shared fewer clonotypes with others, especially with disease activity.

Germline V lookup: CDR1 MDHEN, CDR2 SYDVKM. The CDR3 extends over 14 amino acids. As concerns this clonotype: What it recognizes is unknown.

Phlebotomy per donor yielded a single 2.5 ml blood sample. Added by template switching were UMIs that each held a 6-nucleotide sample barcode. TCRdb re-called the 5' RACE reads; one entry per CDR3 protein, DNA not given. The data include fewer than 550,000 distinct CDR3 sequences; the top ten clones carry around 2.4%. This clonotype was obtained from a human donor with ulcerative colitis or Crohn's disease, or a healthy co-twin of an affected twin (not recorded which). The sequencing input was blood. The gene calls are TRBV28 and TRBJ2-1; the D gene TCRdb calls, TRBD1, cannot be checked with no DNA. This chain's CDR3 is CASRGPRDHNEQFF.